This T cell receptor (beta chain) was captured by sequencing in a study of cytomegalovirus exposure and HLA in healthy donors. Study-level information: One earlier analysis, a look at approximately 180 million T cells, found roughly 110 million unique TCR beta sequences.

In the case of this clone: Its antigen is undetermined.

The PCR had 60 Vbeta and 13 Jbeta primers. Sequenced by immunoSEQ multiplex PCR; TCRdb stores in-frame clones only, minus some. Among 50,000 to 60,000 clones listed, about 73% were seen once. This CDR3 region has 15 residues. V lost 0 bases and J 3 bases, leaving 12 bases between the germline ends. Germline assignment: CDR1 LGHNA and CDR2 YSLEER. Study-level findings and limits: Productive status was seen about 87% or about 30% of the time for most TCR beta V segments in an earlier analysis. Presence/absence analyses assumed roughly uniform sequencing depth across donors. Three chains tied to CMV proved CMV antigen-specific in vitro.

The chain is built from TRBV4-3 and TRBJ2-7; D gene uncertain. The source material was PBMCs. This TCR derives from a man aged 18 to 35 in good health and CMV-seronegative. The CDR3 DNA reads TGCGCCAGCAGCCAAGATTTATTCCCAGGCTACGAGCAGTACTTC. This encodes CASSQDLFPGYEQYF.